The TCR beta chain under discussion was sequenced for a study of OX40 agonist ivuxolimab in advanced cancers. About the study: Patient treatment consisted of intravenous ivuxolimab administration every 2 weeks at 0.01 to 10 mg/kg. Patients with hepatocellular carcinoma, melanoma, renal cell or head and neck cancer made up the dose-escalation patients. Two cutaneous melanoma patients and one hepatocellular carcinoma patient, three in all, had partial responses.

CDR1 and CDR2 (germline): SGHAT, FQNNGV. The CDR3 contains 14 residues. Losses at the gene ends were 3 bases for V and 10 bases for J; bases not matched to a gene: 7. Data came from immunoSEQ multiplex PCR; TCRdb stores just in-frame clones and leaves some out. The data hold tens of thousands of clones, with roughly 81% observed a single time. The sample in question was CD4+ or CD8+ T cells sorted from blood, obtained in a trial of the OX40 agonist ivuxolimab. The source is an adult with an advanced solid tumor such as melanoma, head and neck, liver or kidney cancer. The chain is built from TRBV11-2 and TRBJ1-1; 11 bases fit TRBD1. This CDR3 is CASSFLDRGHVAFF. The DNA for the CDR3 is TGTGCCAGCAGCTTCCTGGACAGGGGGCATGTAGCTTTCTTT.